This TCR beta chain was sequenced in a study of PD-1 blockade in classical Hodgkin lymphoma. Study-level results: Complete responders entered with baseline diversity on par with newly diagnosed patients, the results showed.

Clones were read by immunoSEQ multiplex PCR, and TCRdb kept only the in-frame ones, dropping some. Of roughly 56,000 clones in the sample, about 85% are singletons; the top ten hold 7% to 8.5%. Noted time point: cycle 4 day 1 (C4D1), after 5 to 7 weeks of nivolumab. Each patient's relapse followed autologous stem cell transplantation, and brentuximab vedotin exposure varied. Germline V gene sequence: CDR1 MNHEY, CDR2 SVGAGI. V lost 5 bases, J lost 2 bases, and 13 bases lay in between. The CDR3 runs to 15 residues. Regarding this clone: The antigen is not known.

This TCR derives from a human donor with classical Hodgkin lymphoma. This sequence joins TRBV6-5 and TRBJ1-3; D gene unclear. The specimen comprised peripheral blood mononuclear cells (PBMCs), sampled before the fourth cycle of nivolumab. The CDR3 here is CASSPYLLAGNTIYF. The CDR3, as DNA: TGTGCCAGCAGTCCATATTTACTAGCTGGAAACACCATATATTTT.